A selection of T cell receptor beta chains follows, all from one sample in a study of glioma-infiltrating T cells. Each CDR3 protein is one row after TCRdb ran MiXCR on the multiplex PCR reads. The top ten clones hold roughly 15% of a sample with about 130,000 distinct CDR3 sequences, more than 20% of them seen once. Input material: glioma tissue, nonneoplastic brain tissue, or PBMCs (not recorded which). Receptor source: a human donor with low-grade glioma or glioblastoma, undergoing nonglioma brain surgery, or in good health (not recorded which). Both conserved end residues are part of each CDR3. Rows may omit the clone size; those that give it use once, few, many or a size class.

abundance,v_gene,j_gene,CDR3aa
-,TRBV11-2,TRBJ2-7,CASSVLYGRRSTYEQYF
many,TRBV2,TRBJ2-5,CASSIRETQYF
-,TRBV28,TRBJ2-5,CASSSSTSGIGGTQYF
-,TRBV4-1,TRBJ1-2,CASSTNREVGYTF
many,TRBV7-6,TRBJ2-3,CASSKEGAYTDTQYF
many,TRBV28,TRBJ1-5,CASSRGSNQPQHF
many,TRBV7-2,TRBJ1-4,CASSTSGGANEKLFF
few,TRBV5-1,TRBJ2-3,CASSRTGTNTDTQYF
many,TRBV12-3/TRBV12-4,TRBJ1-5,CASSSPQGVSNQPQHF
many,TRBV15,TRBJ1-5,CATSRDAGNSNQPQHF
-,TRBV5-4,TRBJ2-5,CASRPGAGSQYMRETQYF
-,TRBV9,TRBJ2-7,CASSVGPASSYEQYF
many,TRBV15,TRBJ2-1,CATSREPGTSVSGEQFF
many,TRBV7-9,TRBJ2-3,CASSLSARGLPSTDTQYF
many,TRBV7-2,TRBJ1-1,CASSLSSTGYTEAFF
many,TRBV7-2,TRBJ1-5,CASSLEGTYSNQPQHF
-,TRBV4-1,TRBJ2-1,CASSQDDHSYNEQFF
many,TRBV19,TRBJ1-1,CASRGGEGGRTEAFF
many,TRBV2,TRBJ2-3,CASTSSGASTDTQYF
-,TRBV29-1,TRBJ2-1,CSVVWYNEQSF
many,TRBV6-6,TRBJ1-6,CASSYSIGTSNSPLHF
-,TRBV30,TRBJ1-1,CAWIRGVANTEDFF
many,TRBV6-2/TRBV6-3,TRBJ2-1,CASSYSPAGGLYNEQFF
-,TRBV24-1,TRBJ2-7,CATSDSDRGYEQYF
many,TRBV6-1,TRBJ1-4,CASSPFPGDEKLFF
-,TRBV6-2/TRBV6-3,TRBJ1-5,CASSNSGTGGNQPQHF
-,TRBV2,TRBJ2-7,CASRGLGAYEQYF
few,TRBV29-1,TRBJ2-3,CSMGPSDTQYF
few,TRBV5-6,TRBJ1-2,CASSLMGIEYGYTF
many,TRBV12-3/TRBV12-4,TRBJ1-5,CASSLGGSQPQHF
-,TRBV12-3/TRBV12-4,TRBJ2-5,CANSPPQGVEETQYF
many,TRBV6-1,TRBJ2-2,CASSKTNTGELFF
many,TRBV7-6,TRBJ2-3,CASSYRGWPATDTQYF
-,TRBV9,TRBJ2-3,CASSVAGTPNTQYF
many,TRBV6-2/TRBV6-3,TRBJ2-1,CASSYSITRKTYNEQFF
many,TRBV20-1,TRBJ2-3,CSALDRGTTDTQYF
many,TRBV7-2,TRBJ2-5,CASSPPGLAGGQETQYF
many,TRBV6-1,TRBJ1-5,CASRTIEQPQHF
many,TRBV6-1,TRBJ1-4,CASSPTTGGSANEKLFF
many,TRBV24-1,TRBJ1-1,CATSEAGGSNTEAFF
many,TRBV20-1,TRBJ2-5,CSAPTGSRETQYF
many,TRBV6-1,TRBJ1-1,CASSPLTGATVNAFF
-,TRBV3-1,TRBJ2-4,CASSQVEAGGPAKNIQYF
-,TRBV27,TRBJ2-3,CASSLSRGIDTQYF
-,TRBV12-5,TRBJ2-5,CASGPTKGRFRGETQYF
few,TRBV5-1,TRBJ2-3,CASSSTSGISTDTQYF
few,TRBV19,TRBJ1-4,CASSIPGTHNEKLFF
few,TRBV5-1,TRBJ2-3,CASSYLAGGEDTQYF
many,TRBV6-1,TRBJ2-7,CASSPFFHEQYF
once,TRBV7-9,TRBJ2-7,CAGSFGAGGDEQYF
-,TRBV10-3,TRBJ1-4,CAISETNGPSTNEKLFF